This T cell receptor (beta chain) was obtained from a study of T-cell reconstitution after alpha-beta-depleted transplantation in children. Unique molecular identifiers were incorporated when the TCRbeta library was constructed. TCRdb reprocessed the PCR reads with MiXCR, giving one entry per CDR3 protein. The sample carries hundreds of thousands of distinct CDR3 sequences, 8% to 11% recorded once. This clonotype was recorded many times. Trimming removed 8 bases at V and 3 bases at J, with 17 bases between. Germline values: CDR1 MDHEN, CDR2 SYDVKM. There are 15 residues in the CDR3. The receptor was isolated from a human donor who donated a stem cell graft to a child with acute myeloid leukemia. This chain connects TRBV28 to TRBJ1-5; D is unclear. The specimen was PBMCs from the stem cell graft donor, collected from the stem cell graft. The CDR3 region has the DNA TGTGCCAGCGTTCGCGCGGGTAAAAACAATCAGCCCCAGCATTTT. Translation gives CASVRAGKNNQPQHF.